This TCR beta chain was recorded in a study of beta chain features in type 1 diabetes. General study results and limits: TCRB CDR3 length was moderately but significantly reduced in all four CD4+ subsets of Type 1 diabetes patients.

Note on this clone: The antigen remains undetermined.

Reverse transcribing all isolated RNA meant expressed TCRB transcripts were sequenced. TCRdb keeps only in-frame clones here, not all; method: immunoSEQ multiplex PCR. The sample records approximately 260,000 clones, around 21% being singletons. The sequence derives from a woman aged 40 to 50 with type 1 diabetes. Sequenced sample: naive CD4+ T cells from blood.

The CDR3 DNA sequence: TGCAGCGGCTTACTAGCGGAAGAGACCCAGTACTTC. As protein: CSGLLAEETQYF. The chain combines TRBV29-1 with TRBJ2-5, with 8 bases identical to TRBD2. Germline V lookup: CDR1 SQVTM, CDR2 ANQGSEA. This CDR3 is built from 12 residues. The junction had 4 bases not matched to a gene; V was cut back by 7 bases and J by 3 bases.